The TCR beta chain under discussion was sequenced for a study of Graves' ophthalmopathy and Graves' hyperthyroidism (dated by TCRdb to 2016 to 2018). Regarding the complete study: Peripheral blood was collected before any treatment was given, at the time of initial diagnosis. In roughly 6 hyperthyroidism patients, T-cell repertoires of thyroid tissue and blood were compared. To explore V-J signatures distinguishing ophthalmopathy from hyperthyroidism, a discovery set of roughly 100 patients (fewer than 45 ophthalmopathy, around 55 stable hyperthyroidism) was enrolled. The study used signatures of the TCR beta repertoire to tell Graves' ophthalmopathy apart from Graves' hyperthyroidism and to predict which patients would progress to ophthalmopathy. The approximately 90 discovery patients were divided at random into training and test sets in a 7:3 ratio. In total, approximately 140 blood samples were TCR-sequenced: 40 to 45 ophthalmopathy, roughly 80 hyperthyroidism and about 17 hyperthyroidism-to-ophthalmopathy patients. Following sample collection, hyperthyroidism patients were given methimazole at a starting dose of 30 mg daily, and ophthalmopathy patients were given high-dose intravenous methylprednisolone. An independent validation cohort comprised 18 hyperthyroidism patients and roughly 15 patients who later progressed from hyperthyroidism to ophthalmopathy. The study at large found these results: Sample size was not predetermined statistically, and investigators were not blinded to group allocation. In cross-validation, the 13-signature model distinguished ophthalmopathy from stable hyperthyroidism with 85% to 90% sensitivity and about 84% specificity, and in the test set the corresponding values were roughly 80% and 76%. In validation, the model predicted ophthalmopathy progression with nearly 71% sensitivity and roughly 72% specificity; fewer than 15 predicted patients were CT-confirmed with GO in a median of approximately 6.2 months. Most of the expanded thyroid clonotypes with a frequency above 0.001 were also detected in blood, and it was suggested that the thyroid immune response may be reflected by blood repertoires.

For repertoire sequencing, TCR beta CDR3 regions were amplified from RNA transcripts. HTBI primers and the Qiagen OneStep RT-PCR kit were used in a first-round RT-PCR, which was followed by a second-round multiplex PCR, size selection and purification. Libraries were sequenced on an Illumina HiSeq2000 using paired-end 100 bp reads. In the paper's pipeline: SOAPnuke was used to process the reads, throwing out any read that had adapters, had uncalled bases, had a mean Phred below 15, or lacked an exact constant-primer or identifier match. COPE v1.2.5 was used to merge the high-quality paired reads. Each unique nucleotide sequence was defined as a clonotype, and clonotypes were aligned to IMGT TRB V, D and J references with MiTCR v1.1. Only V-J combinations with frequency above 0.0001 were analysed, covering around 99% of repertoires. For each V-J combination, a TCR clonal expansion and chaos score was defined as F50 clonal expansion divided by the chaos observed in the TCRdist matrix. Welch's t-statistics and random forest were used to reduce the features to around 13 V-J combinations, which were then used as input to a naive Bayes classifier. The Morisita-Horn index was used to measure how similar the thyroid and blood repertoires were. TCRdb ran its own pipeline on the public reads, namely fastp trimming at Q25 and MiXCR clone calling, and kept in-frame beta chains. When rows share a CDR3 protein, they turn into one entry using the most common DNA and genes. TCRdb, rather than the study authors, made the V and J calls. The sample table shows 620,000 or so distinct CDR3 sequences, and 20% to 25% are seen once. The ten largest clones capture about 6.6% of the sample.

Stable hyperthyroidism was defined as no progression to ophthalmopathy within 18 months of follow-up. Patients with hyperthyroidism were aged 18 to 65 years, had been newly diagnosed, and had a disease duration of less than 2 months. Anyone with other autoimmune diseases, uncontrolled infections, pregnancy or lactation was excluded from the study. Clinical symptoms, serum thyroxine, TRAb, thyroid ultrasound and orbital computed tomography were used for diagnosis. Ficoll-Paque density gradient centrifugation was used to isolate PBMCs from around 10 ml of fresh peripheral blood. Total RNA was extracted with Trizol reagent and quality-checked on an Agilent 2100 Bioanalyzer. This clonotype was found a few times. The antigen this receptor binds is unknown. Base qualities are missing; no much larger clone stands one base away. The V end gives up 8 bases and the J end 4 bases, leaving 8 bases in the junction not matched to a gene. The CDR3 sequence holds 13 residues, the cysteine and phenylalanine included. The DNA shown is the 39-base CDR3, in frame from base 1. Looking up the germline V gene yields CDR1 MNHNS and CDR2 SASEGT.

The V and J segments used are TRBV6-1 and TRBJ2-7; the central 7 bases match TRBD1. The receptor was isolated from a woman aged 18-30 years with stable Graves' hyperthyroidism. Some clones in this sample may be carry-over from other donors' samples. Donor details come from another sample of the same person, matched by shared clones. The sequenced sample was peripheral blood. The DNA sequence is TGTGCCAGCGCTGTGGCAGGGGGATACGAGCAGTACTTC. This yields the protein CASAVAGGYEQYF.